The present TCR beta chain was sequenced within a study of Ad26.COV2.S vaccination and SARS-CoV-2 variants. Study-wide background: In the study, Ad26.COV2.S was injected intramuscularly once, or twice 56 days apart.

On this clone itself: Antigen unknown.

The repertoire was sequenced with immunoSEQ multiplex PCR; TCRdb's copy has only in-frame clones and lacks some. The table records about 460,000 clones, nearly 90% of them present only once. Described treatment: around 19 received Ad26.COV2.S at low or high dose, single or two shots; a few received placebo; per-sample allocation not given. All samples were drawn on day 63, counting from the first vaccine or placebo injection. Wuhan-strain spike was delivered by a replication-incompetent Ad26 vector. General study results and limits: Measures of TCR breadth and depth may have fallen short of total T cell responses.

CDR3 length: 13 residues. Germline V gene sequence: CDR1 GTSNPN, CDR2 SVGIG (reference sequence). Between the trimmed V and J ends, which lost 0 bases and 9 bases, there was a span of 9 bases. The chain links TRBV30 to TRBJ1-6; no firm D call. The material was peripheral blood, obtained in a trial of Ad26.COV2.S vaccine versus placebo. The sequence came from a person between 18 and 65 years old who received the Ad26.COV2.S COVID-19 vaccine or a placebo. CDR3 protein: CAWSVNLGSPLHF. The CDR3 region has the DNA TGTGCCTGGAGTGTAAATTTGGGTTCACCCCTCCACTTT.